This T cell receptor beta chain was profiled in a study of CD8+CD57+ T cells in acquired aplastic anemia. On the study more broadly: Sorted CD4+ and CD8+ cells yielded about 3 ug of DNA on average. Healthy donors had, on average, approximately 11 million reads for their CD4+ cells.

Germline V gene lookup returns CDR1 SEHNR and CDR2 FQNEAQ (reference sequence). With V trimmed by 1 base and J by 0 bases, 2 bases remained unmatched. The CDR3 totals 16 residues. Study conclusions and caveats: Comparison of patients with controls identified around 31 shared CD8+ CDR3 sequences.

As to this clonotype: The antigen remains unidentified.

Investigators profiled TCR beta VDJ and CDR3 from genomic DNA template. From the reads, TCRdb called clonotypes with MiXCR, one entry per CDR3 protein. Among approximately 200,000 distinct CDR3 sequences listed, roughly 57% were seen once. The chain recombines TRBV7-9 with TRBJ2-1, with TRBD2 matching 8 bases. Specimen: sorted CD4+, CD8+, or CD8+CD57+ T cells (not recorded which) from PBMCs. The receptor was derived from a human donor in good health. CDR3 residues: CASSLGRGVSYNEQFF. CDR3 in DNA: TGTGCCAGCAGCTTAGGGCGGGGGGTCTCCTACAATGAGCAGTTCTTC.